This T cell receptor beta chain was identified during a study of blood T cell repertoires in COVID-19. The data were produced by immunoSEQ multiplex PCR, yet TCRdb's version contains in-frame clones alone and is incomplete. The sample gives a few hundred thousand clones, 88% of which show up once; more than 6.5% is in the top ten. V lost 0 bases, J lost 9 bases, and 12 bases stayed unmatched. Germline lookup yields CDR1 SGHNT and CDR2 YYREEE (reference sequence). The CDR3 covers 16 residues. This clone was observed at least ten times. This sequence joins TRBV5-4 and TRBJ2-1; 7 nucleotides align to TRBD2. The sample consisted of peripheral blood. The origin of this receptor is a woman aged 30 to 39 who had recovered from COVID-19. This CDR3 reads CASSLDGINLAVEQFF. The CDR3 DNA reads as TGTGCCAGCAGCTTGGATGGTATAAATCTAGCGGTTGAGCAGTTCTTC.